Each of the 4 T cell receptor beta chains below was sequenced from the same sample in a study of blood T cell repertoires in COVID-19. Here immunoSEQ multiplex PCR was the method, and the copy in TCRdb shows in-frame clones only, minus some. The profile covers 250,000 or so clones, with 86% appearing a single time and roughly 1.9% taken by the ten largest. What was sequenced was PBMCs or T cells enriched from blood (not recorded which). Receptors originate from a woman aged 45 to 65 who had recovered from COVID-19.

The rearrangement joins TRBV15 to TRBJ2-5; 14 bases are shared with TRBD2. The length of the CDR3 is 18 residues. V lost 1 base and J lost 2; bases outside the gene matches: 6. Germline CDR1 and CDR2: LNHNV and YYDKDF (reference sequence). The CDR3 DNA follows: TGTGCCACCAGCAGAGTGGTGACTAGCGGGGGGGTACAAGAGACCCAGTACTTC. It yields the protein CATSRVVTSGGVQETQYF.

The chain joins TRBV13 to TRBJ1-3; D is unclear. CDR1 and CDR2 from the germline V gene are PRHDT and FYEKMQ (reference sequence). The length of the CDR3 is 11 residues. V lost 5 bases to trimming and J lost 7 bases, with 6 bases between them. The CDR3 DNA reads TGTGCCAGCAGCCGGGTGAACACCATATATTTT. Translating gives CASSRVNTIYF.

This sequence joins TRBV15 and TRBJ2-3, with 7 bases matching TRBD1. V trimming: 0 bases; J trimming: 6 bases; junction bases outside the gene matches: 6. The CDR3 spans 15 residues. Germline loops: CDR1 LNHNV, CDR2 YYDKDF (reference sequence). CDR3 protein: CATSRDKGGADTQYF. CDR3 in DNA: TGTGCCACCAGCAGAGATAAAGGGGGCGCGGATACGCAGTATTTT.

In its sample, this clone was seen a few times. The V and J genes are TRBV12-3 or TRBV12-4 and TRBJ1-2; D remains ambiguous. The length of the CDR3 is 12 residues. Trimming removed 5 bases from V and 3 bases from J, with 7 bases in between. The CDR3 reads CASSPEYYGYTF. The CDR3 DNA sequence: TGTGCCAGCAGTCCCGAGTACTATGGCTACACCTTC.